A single TCR beta chain is shown here with its context. Its antigen is unknown. From germline, CDR1 is LNHDA and CDR2 SQIVND (reference sequence). Germline trimming cut 6 bases from V and 5 bases from J; bases unmatched to any gene: 10. This CDR3 has 15 residues. This record belongs to a study of Tregs in tolerant kidney transplant recipients. The nonmyeloablative bone marrow transplants came from related graft donors, with transient mixed chimerism. Regarding the study as a whole: This study did not directly address biological reproducibility. Some patients' samples used different primers over time, so nucleotide sequences weren't comparable.

The protocol was immunoSEQ multiplex PCR, while the TCRdb copy is restricted to in-frame clones and leaves out a portion. The sample includes tens of thousands of clones, around 87% of them seen just once. The sequences come from CD4+ T cells from blood (PBMCs), collected 6 months after the transplant. This clonotype was sampled from a human patient who received a combined kidney and bone marrow transplant. A subset of T cells may come from the graft donor. The chain uses TRBV19 and TRBJ2-5; 9 nucleotides match TRBD2. The CDR3 is CASSRPGLAPETQYF. The DNA of the CDR3 is TGTGCCAGTAGCCGGCCGGGACTAGCACCGGAGACCCAGTACTTC.